Sequencing of this TCR beta chain was carried out in a study of blood T cell repertoires in COVID-19 (dated by TCRdb to the early 2020s). A note on the overall study: The collaborator samples originated in the United States, Italy and Spain and spanned the acute and convalescent phases of COVID-19. The prospective study material was composed of cDNA or gDNA derived from T cells, B-cell-depleted T cells, or PBMCs. The dataset comprised deeply sampled blood TCRbeta repertoires from subjects exposed to, actively infected with, or recovered from COVID-19. The repertoires were released in a freely available public database meant as a resource for research on the immune response to SARS-CoV-2. Samples were obtained from the ongoing ImmuneRACE study (first 160 participants) and from some 1,300 subjects provided by 6 global collaborators. The sample metadata nearly always contained a de-identified subject ID, COVID-19 status, age in years and sex. Where available, HLA class I and class II types were taken from metadata supplied by the sample provider and were not determined by assay-based typing. What the research found in general, with its limitations: How much clinical and demographic metadata was included differed by source and by participant, and the metadata was provided uncurated.

TCRbeta CDR3 regions were amplified from genomic DNA using the immunoSEQ Assay, a bias-controlled multiplex PCR. Turning to the authors' computational methods: Within the assay, amplification of reference gene primers was used to estimate how many nucleated cells each sample contained. To quantify the absolute abundance of each unique TCRbeta CDR3 rearrangement, sequence reads were collapsed and filtered. For each sample, productive Simpson clonality was calculated as the square root of Simpson's diversity index over productive rearrangements. The source is immuneACCESS, and TCRdb retained only in-frame sequences with V and J called. Part of the clones is not carried over; for the studies checked, unresolved V genes explain less than half of this, and the remainder is unexplained. The V and J calls and clone size are taken from that table; D and trimming were inferred from the DNA. Within this sample are more than 300,000 clones, with approximately 90% of them counted one time only. Jointly, the top ten make up approximately 6% of the sample.

The CDR1 and CDR2 encoded by the germline V gene are LGHNT and FRNRAP. V has 5 bases trimmed and J has 1 base trimmed; junction bases matching no gene number 8. The CDR3 goes from the cysteine to the phenylalanine over 16 residues. The sequence is cut down to CDR3 DNA, 48 bases in frame from base 1. In the prospective study, participants were roughly 18 to 100 years old, resided in about 25 geographic areas of the United States, and were enrolled through a virtual design. In the prospective study, cohorts were assigned on the basis of participant-reported clinical history obtained from a screening survey and a study questionnaire. Recovered participants in ImmuneRACE Cohort 3 were defined as having two consecutive negative NP/OP PCR tests, clearance from a healthcare professional, or resolution of symptoms. In the prospective study, mobile phlebotomists collected whole blood, serum and a nasopharyngeal or oropharyngeal swab from each participant. Participants in the prospective study had the option to provide additional blood draws and questionnaires over a roughly two-month period. Prospective study blood samples were shipped either frozen or at room temperature before DNA extraction.

Note on this clone: Its antigen specificity is not known. No much larger clone exists at a distance of one base, and base qualities are not known.

The clonotype was recovered from a woman aged 25 to 39 who had recovered from COVID-19. In this chain, TRBV12-5 is recombined with TRBJ2-4, with TRBD2 identical over 7 junction bases. Sequenced sample: PBMCs or T cells enriched from blood (not recorded which). This receptor has the CDR3 CASGSGTPWAKNIQYF. The nucleotides read TGTGCTAGTGGTAGCGGGACGCCCTGGGCCAAAAACATTCAGTACTTC.